This TCR beta chain originates from a study of graft-versus-host responses after intestinal transplantation. Study in general: All recipients got anti-thymocyte globulin induction, then tacrolimus and steroids for about 3 years.

Notes on the study in general: Levels of circulating GvH clones at their peak were associated with early post-transplant HvG declines.

A word on this clone: Its antigen is not known.

The data were produced by immunoSEQ multiplex PCR, yet TCRdb's version contains in-frame clones alone and is incomplete. Here the sample spans some 46,000 clones, 85% to 95% being singletons. Germline V lookup: CDR1 LNHDA, CDR2 SQIVND (reference sequence). The V and J ends lost 6 bases and 11 bases respectively, with 17 bases between them. The CDR3 length is 13 residues. V usage is TRBV19 and J usage is TRBJ1-5; possibly TRBD1 for D (6 bases). This sample comprised PBMCs, obtained 750 to 850 days after a first intestinal transplant, on the day of a second. The TCR comes from a human patient who received an intestinal transplant, so some T cells may come from the graft donor. CDR3 in amino acids: CASRREYRAAQHF. CDR3 bases: TGTGCCAGTAGAAGGGAGTACAGGGCAGCCCAGCATTTT.